One and the same sample provided the 13 T cell receptor beta chains below, sequenced in a study of T cells after yellow fever vaccination. From the 5' RACE reads, TCRdb called clonotypes with MiXCR, one entry per CDR3 protein. The data hold more than 95,000 distinct CDR3 sequences, with 7.2% observed a single time. The sequencing here drew on CD4+ T cells sorted from PBMCs, taken 35 to 50 days after the first yellow fever vaccination. Source of these receptors: a man aged 18 to 29 who received the YFV17D yellow fever vaccine.

This clonotype appeared many times. The V gene is TRBV7-3, the J gene TRBJ2-2; tentative D call: TRBD1 (5 bases). The germline V gene has CDR1 SGHTA and CDR2 FQGTGA. The CDR3 length is 15 residues. V lost 5 bases and J 4 bases, leaving 14 bases between the germline ends. This CDR3 is CASSPGNMGTGELFF. In DNA, the CDR3 is TGTGCCAGCAGCCCAGGGAATATGGGCACCGGGGAGCTGTTTTTT. Looking up the rest from reference TRBV7-3 and TRBJ2-2 gives the full variable domain: GAGVSQTPSNKVTEKGKYVELRCDPISGHTALYWYRQSLGQGPEFLIYFQGTGAADDSGLPNDRFFAVRPEGSVSTLKIQRTERGDSAVYLCASSPGNMGTGELFFGEGSRLTVL.

This clonotype was seen many times. The V and J genes are TRBV7-2 and TRBJ1-5, with TRBD1 as a possible D gene (5 bases). This CDR3 spans 13 amino acids. Trimming removed 4 bases at V and 4 bases at J, with 8 bases between. Germline V lookup: CDR1 SGHTA, CDR2 FQGNSA. The CDR3 sequence: CASSYDRNQPQHF. The CDR3 DNA reads TGTGCCAGCAGCTACGACAGAAATCAGCCCCAGCATTTT.

This clonotype was found many times. V and J are TRBV12-5 and TRBJ2-3; TRBD2 matches 8 bases. Losses at the gene ends were 6 bases for V and 1 base for J; bases not matched to a gene: 12. CDR1 LGHNT and CDR2 FRNRAP come from the germline V gene. The CDR3 extends over 17 amino acids. In DNA, the CDR3 is TGTGCTAGTGGCCTCCGGGGTGTCGGGGGGGGCACAGATACGCAGTATTTT. Its translation: CASGLRGVGGGTDTQYF.

This clonotype showed up many times. The chain links TRBV4-1 to TRBJ2-1; tentative D call: TRBD2 (7 bases). Trimming left V 0 bases short and J 13 bases short, with 16 bases between. Germline V CDR1 and CDR2: MGHRA, YSYEKL. The CDR3 has 14 residues. In DNA form, the CDR3 reads TGCGCCAGCAGCCAAGATAGGTGGGGGGGCCCTCAGTTCTTC. Protein: CASSQDRWGGPQFF.

A word on this clonotype: Being one base from a much bigger clone, this may be a read error. This chain connects TRBV7-3 to TRBJ1-1, with TRBD1 as a possible D gene (6 bases). V was pared by 7 bases and J by 1 base, with 13 bases between. This CDR3 has 14 amino acids. CDR1 and CDR2 (germline): SGHTA, FQGTGA. The DNA of the CDR3 is TGTGCCAGCACTATGACAGGAGCGAACACTGAAGCTTTCTTT. As protein: CASTMTGANTEAFF.

Many counts were recorded for this clonotype. V is TRBV5-4 and J is TRBJ2-5; 12 nucleotides agree with TRBD2. Per germline, CDR1 SGHNT and CDR2 YYREEE (reference sequence). CDR3 length: 16 amino acids. The V segment lost 3 bases and the J segment 5 bases; nucleotides outside the gene matches: 8. The CDR3 sequence is CASSYRLAGEVETQYF. The DNA for the CDR3 is TGTGCCAGCAGCTATCGACTAGCGGGGGAGGTGGAGACCCAGTACTTC.

Worth noting for this clonotype: A read error may be the cause here, since a much bigger clone is one base away. This chain joins TRBV5-1 and TRBJ2-5; D is perhaps TRBD1 or TRBD2 (5 bases each). The CDR3 spans 13 residues. Trimming removed 10 bases at V and 2 bases at J, with 15 bases between. Germline V lookup: CDR1 SGHRS, CDR2 YFSETQ. CDR3 region: CAGTQGEQETQYF. CDR3 sequence (DNA): TGCGCCGGCACCCAAGGGGAGCAAGAGACCCAGTACTTC.

This clonotype has ten or more counts. V and J are TRBV7-3 and TRBJ1-1; D gene unclear. The CDR3 totals 14 residues. Germline V gives CDR1 SGHTA, CDR2 FQGTGA. Trimming pared 3 bases from V and 3 bases from J, leaving 11 bases between. CDR3 sequence: CASSLSRWDTEAFF. The CDR3 nucleotides read TGTGCCAGCAGCTTGAGTCGATGGGACACTGAAGCTTTCTTT.

This clonotype was observed at least ten times. The rearrangement links TRBV12-3 or TRBV12-4 to TRBJ2-2; TRBD2 matches 13 bases. There are 16 residues in the CDR3. Trimming removed 5 bases from V and 7 bases from J; junction bases left unmatched: 7. The CDR3 reads CASSRTSGGDDGELFF. The DNA for the CDR3 is TGTGCCAGCAGTCGCACTAGCGGGGGGGATGACGGGGAGCTGTTTTTT.

This clonotype occurred a few times. The chain employs TRBV25-1 and TRBJ1-3; D gene unclear. The germline V gene has CDR1 MGHDK and CDR2 SYGVNS. CDR3 size: 14 residues. Trimming left V 3 bases short and J 1 base short, with 7 bases between. This CDR3 reads CASSDSRSGNTIYF. The CDR3 DNA follows: TGTGCCAGCAGTGATTCAAGATCTGGAAACACCATATATTTT. The variable domain in full, completed from reference TRBV25-1 and TRBJ1-3, reads EADIYQTPRYLVIGTGKKITLECSQTMGHDKMYWYQQDPGMELHLIHYSYGVNSTEKGDLSSESTVSRIRTEHFPLTLESARPSHTSQYLCASSDSRSGNTIYFGEGSWLTVV.

This clonotype was seen ten or more times. This chain uses TRBV4-3 with TRBJ1-1; TRBD1 aligns across 8 bases. The CDR3 spans 16 residues. V shed 0 bases and J 2 bases; nucleotides not matched to a gene: 5. Germline V lookup: CDR1 LGHNA, CDR2 YSLEER. CDR3 coding DNA: TGCGCCAGCAGCCAAGACCCTACAGGGGGTAACACTGAAGCTTTCTTT. Translated, it gives CASSQDPTGGNTEAFF.

The chain recombines TRBV4-2 with TRBJ2-2; TRBD1 aligns across 8 bases. The V gene's germline CDR1 is LGHNA and CDR2 YNFKEQ. The CDR3 loop spans 14 amino acids. The V and J ends lost 4 bases and 9 bases, in that order; junction bases with no gene match: 7. CDR3 nucleotide sequence: TGTGCCAGCAGCCCGGTGACAGGGGAGCGGGAGCTGTTTTTT. Encoded protein: CASSPVTGERELFF.

This clonotype was observed at least ten times. CDR3: CASSLGDSSYNEQFF. The CDR3 nucleotides are TGTGCCAGCAGCTTGGGGGACAGCTCCTACAATGAGCAGTTCTTC. This chain connects TRBV7-9 to TRBJ2-1; 7 positions match TRBD1. Germline assignment: CDR1 SEHNR and CDR2 FQNEAQ (reference sequence). The CDR3 runs to 15 residues. With 3 bases clipped from V and 0 bases from J, the junction kept 2 bases outside the gene matches.